These T cell receptor beta chains were read from a single sample in a study of T cell responses to AZD1222 COVID-19 vaccine. Sequencing was performed with immunoSEQ multiplex PCR; in TCRdb, only in-frame clones are kept and a portion is missing. The sample has more than 110,000 clones, nearly 95% seen once. The material sequenced was peripheral blood, taken on day 0 of AZD1222 vaccination. Every receptor here comes from an adult in good health. CDR3s include the opening cysteine and the closing phenylalanine or tryptophan. D genes are given only for firm matches. Size is omitted from some rows. Given values are once, few, many or a class for expanded clones.

j_call cdr3_length v_call clone_size d_call cdr3_nt cdr3_aa
TRBJ2-3 17 TRBV27 NA NA TGTGCCAGCAGTTTATCGAGTTCTGCGGGAATTGCAGATACGCAGTATTTT CASSLSSSAGIADTQYF
TRBJ1-6 15 TRBV25-1 NA NA TGTGCCAGCAGTGGAAGTCGGGGCGCTAATTCACCCCTCCACTTT CASSGSRGANSPLHF
TRBJ1-1 13 TRBV5-1 NA TRBD1 TGCGCCAGCAGCTCCGGGACAGTCACTGAAGCTTTCTTT CASSSGTVTEAFF
TRBJ1-2 12 TRBV9 NA NA TGTGCCAGCAGGGATCCCGTCTATGGCTACACCTTC CASRDPVYGYTF
TRBJ2-1 14 TRBV27 NA TRBD2 TGTGCCAGCAGTTTGAAAGGGAGGGTCGATGAGCAGTTCTTC CASSLKGRVDEQFF
TRBJ2-1 13 TRBV7-2 NA NA TGTGCCAGCAGCGCGGATAGGGGCGATGAGCAGTTCTTC CASSADRGDEQFF
TRBJ2-1 16 TRBV3-1/TRBV3-2 NA TRBD2 TGTGCCAGCAGCCAAGAACGGGGGGTGTTCTACAATGAGCAGTTCTTC CASSQERGVFYNEQFF
TRBJ2-7 14 TRBV7-6 NA NA TGTGCCAGCAGCTTAGGTCAGGTGTCCTACGAGCAGTACTTC CASSLGQVSYEQYF
TRBJ2-1 15 TRBV11-2 few NA TGTGCCAGCAGCTTCACGGAGGGTGTCTACAATGAGCAGTTCTTC CASSFTEGVYNEQFF
TRBJ1-6 15 TRBV27 few TRBD1 TGTGCCAGCAGTTTATCCGGGACAGGGGACTCACCCCTCCACTTT CASSLSGTGDSPLHF
TRBJ2-3 12 TRBV11-1 NA TRBD2 TGTGCCAGCAGCTTACCTAGCGGGACGCAGTATTTT CASSLPSGTQYF
TRBJ2-1 13 TRBV10-1 NA TRBD2 TGCGCCAGCAGTGAATCGGTAGCGGGAGTGCAGTTCTTC CASSESVAGVQFF
TRBJ1-4 17 TRBV28 NA NA TGTGCCAGCAGTTTATGGGGGGGGCCTGCAACTAATGAAAAACTGTTTTTT CASSLWGGPATNEKLFF
TRBJ2-7 15 TRBV27 NA NA TGTGCCAGCAGTCCCAAAGCGGATCTCTCCTACGAGCAGTACTTC CASSPKADLSYEQYF
TRBJ2-2 14 TRBV5-4 NA NA TGTGCCAGCAGCACGACAGGAGACACCGGGGAGCTGTTTTTT CASSTTGDTGELFF
TRBJ2-2 15 TRBV5-1 once TRBD2 TGCGCCAGCAGCTGGAGACTAGCGGACACCGGGGAGCTGTTTTTT CASSWRLADTGELFF
TRBJ2-1 14 TRBV12-5 NA NA TGTGCTAGTGGTCCCCTCCGGCTCCGCAATGAGCAGTTCTTC CASGPLRLRNEQFF
TRBJ1-4 14 TRBV28 NA NA TGTGCCAGCAGTGACGGGGCAACTAATGAAAAACTGTTTTTT CASSDGATNEKLFF
TRBJ2-7 14 TRBV25-1 NA NA TGTGCCAGCAGCGACGGCTGGGGCACCCACGAGCAGTACTTC CASSDGWGTHEQYF
TRBJ2-5 15 TRBV11-2 NA TRBD2 TGTGCCAGCAGCTTACTAGCGGAGCCGCAAGAGACCCAGTACTTC CASSLLAEPQETQYF
TRBJ1-4 14 TRBV6-5 NA NA TGTGCCAGCAGCCGACAAGGAACTAATGAAAAACTGTTTTTT CASSRQGTNEKLFF
TRBJ1-4 14 TRBV7-2 NA NA TGTGCCAGCAGCTTAGTTCTCGGGTCTGAAAAACTGTTTTTT CASSLVLGSEKLFF
TRBJ1-2 15 TRBV5-6 NA NA TGTGCCAGCAGCTTGGGGGCCGGAACTAACTATGGCTACACCTTC CASSLGAGTNYGYTF
TRBJ2-1 12 TRBV3-1/TRBV3-2 NA NA TGTGCCAGCAGCCCGCCCTACAATGAGCAGTTCTTC CASSPPYNEQFF
TRBJ2-3 13 TRBV12-3/TRBV12-4 few NA TGTGCCAGCGGGTTGGGTGCCACAGATACGCAGTATTTT CASGLGATDTQYF
TRBJ2-5 15 TRBV6-6 NA NA TGTGCCAGCAGTTACTCATACGACAGTCAAGAGACCCAGTACTTC CASSYSYDSQETQYF
TRBJ2-2 16 TRBV3-1/TRBV3-2 NA TRBD2 TGTGCCAGCAGCCGGACTAGCGGGACGGACACCGGGGAGCTGTTTTTT CASSRTSGTDTGELFF
TRBJ1-5 13 TRBV3-1/TRBV3-2 NA NA TGTGCCAGCAGCCAAGATGTAAATCAGCCCCAGCATTTT CASSQDVNQPQHF
TRBJ1-6 18 TRBV10-3 NA NA TGTGCCACAGGTGATGGCAGGGGAGAACCCTCCTATAATTCACCCCTCCACTTT CATGDGRGEPSYNSPLHF
TRBJ2-1 19 TRBV7-3 NA TRBD2 TGTGCCAGCAGCCCACAAGGGACTAGCGGGTTGAGCTCCTACAATGAGCAGTTCTTC CASSPQGTSGLSSYNEQFF
TRBJ2-3 15 TRBV5-1 once TRBD2 TGCGCCAGCAGCTTGGCCCGGGAGGGGGCAGATACGCAGTATTTT CASSLAREGADTQYF
TRBJ2-5 14 TRBV15 NA NA TGTGCCACCACCGAGTGGGGGCGGGGAGAGACCCAGTACTTC CATTEWGRGETQYF
TRBJ2-2 14 TRBV5-5 NA NA TGTGCCAGCAGCTTGGTCGGGGGCACCGGGGAGCTGTTTTTT CASSLVGGTGELFF
TRBJ2-3 19 TRBV5-1 NA TRBD2 TGCGCCAGCAGCCAACCCCGGGGTAAGCTAGCGGGAGGCACAGATACGCAGTATTTT CASSQPRGKLAGGTDTQYF
TRBJ2-7 11 TRBV12-5 NA NA TGTGCTAGTGGCTGGGCGTACGAGCAGTACTTC CASGWAYEQYF
TRBJ2-7 14 TRBV12-5 few NA TGTGCTAGTGGTTTAGGTGACGCCTTCTACGAGCAGTACTTC CASGLGDAFYEQYF
TRBJ2-1 14 TRBV27 NA NA TGTGCCAGCAGGGGATTGGACAGGGACTACGAGCAGTTCTTC CASRGLDRDYEQFF
TRBJ2-7 18 TRBV5-3 NA TRBD1 TGTGCCAGAAGCGTGGGGGGACAGGGGCAAATGGGGCCCTACGAGCAGTACTTC CARSVGGQGQMGPYEQYF
TRBJ2-7 14 TRBV7-2 NA TRBD2 TGTGCCAGCAGCCGGGGGGACCGAGCCTACGAGCAGTACTTC CASSRGDRAYEQYF
TRBJ2-6 17 TRBV5-1 NA NA TGCGCCAGCAGCTTACGGACAGATCACTCTGGGGCCAACGTCCTGACTTTC CASSLRTDHSGANVLTF
TRBJ2-1 13 TRBV19 NA NA TGTGCCAGTAGTATAAGTGGGAACAATGAGCAGTTCTTC CASSISGNNEQFF
TRBJ2-3 14 TRBV18 NA NA TGTGCCAGCTCACTTTCTAGCGGCACAGATACGCAGTATTTT CASSLSSGTDTQYF
TRBJ2-1 12 TRBV7-9 NA NA TGTGCCAGCAGCTTCGAGGGAACGAAGCAGTTCTTC CASSFEGTKQFF
TRBJ1-2 14 TRBV6-5 NA NA TGTGCCAGCGCCAAACGTGTGGGAGTTTATGGCTACACCTTC CASAKRVGVYGYTF